This T cell receptor (beta chain) was retrieved from a study of blood T cell repertoires in COVID-19. Overall study context: There were acute and convalescent COVID-19 samples, and they came from the United States, Italy and Spain. PBMCs, B-cell-depleted T cells, or T cells provided the cDNA or gDNA that made up the material.

Per the authors' pipeline: Reference gene primers were amplified, and this amplification served to estimate nucleated cell counts. The method was immunoSEQ multiplex PCR; TCRdb's version includes in-frame clones alone and lacks a portion of them. V, J and clone size are those of that table, while D and trimming were read from the DNA. The sample holds 150,000 to 200,000 clones, about 75% seen once. As to this clone: At one end the junction does not follow the germline gene, possibly because of a read error.

This clonotype was obtained from a woman between 65 and 79 years old with acute or convalescent COVID-19. Material for sequencing was peripheral blood.

CDR3 region: CASRLGVEAFF. The CDR3 DNA reads TGTGCCAGCAGGTTAGGCGTTGAAGCTTTCTTT. The J gene is TRBJ1-1, the V gene TRBV12-3 or TRBV12-4; D gene ambiguous. The CDR3 has 11 amino acids.